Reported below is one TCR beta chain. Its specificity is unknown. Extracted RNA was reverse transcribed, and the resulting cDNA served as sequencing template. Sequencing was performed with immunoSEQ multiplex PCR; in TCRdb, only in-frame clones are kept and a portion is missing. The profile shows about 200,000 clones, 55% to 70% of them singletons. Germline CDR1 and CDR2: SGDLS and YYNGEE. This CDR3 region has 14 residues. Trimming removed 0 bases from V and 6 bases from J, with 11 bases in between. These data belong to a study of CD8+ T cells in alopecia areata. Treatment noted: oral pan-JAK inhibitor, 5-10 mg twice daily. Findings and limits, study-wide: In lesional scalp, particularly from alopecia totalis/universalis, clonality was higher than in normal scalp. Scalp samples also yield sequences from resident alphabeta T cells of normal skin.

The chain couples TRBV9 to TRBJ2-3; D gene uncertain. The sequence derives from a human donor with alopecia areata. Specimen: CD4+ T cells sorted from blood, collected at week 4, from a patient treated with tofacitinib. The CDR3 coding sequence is TGTGCCAGCAGCGTAGCACCGCTCCCGGATACGCAGTATTTT. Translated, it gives CASSVAPLPDTQYF.